The 6 T cell receptor beta chains below come from one sample, sequenced in a study of regulatory T cells in long-lasting Graves disease. Time point given: persistent/refractory GD, antithyroid drugs over 5 years with positive TRAb. The TCR library was prepared using RNA isolated from PBMCs. Arm-PCR of CDR3 regions and iRepertoire HTBI primers were the basis on which TCR beta libraries were built. TCRdb called the multiplex PCR reads again in MiXCR, with one record for every CDR3 protein. Of roughly 450,000 distinct CDR3 sequences in the sample, roughly 22% were seen once. The material was peripheral blood mononuclear cells (PBMCs), obtained when the disease was refractory, from a patient treated with antithyroid drugs. The receptors were gathered from a female donor with Graves disease.

Ten or more counts support this clonotype. V usage is TRBV7-9 and J usage is TRBJ1-2; 7 positions agree with TRBD1. Germline V gene sequence: CDR1 SEHNR, CDR2 FQNEAQ (reference sequence). Trimming removed 1 base from V and 2 bases from J; junction bases left unmatched: 4. CDR3 length: 15 amino acids. CDR3 DNA sequence: TGTGCCAGCAGCTTAGAGAACAGGGGAAACTATGGCTACACCTTC. Translated: CASSLENRGNYGYTF.

The chain couples TRBV19 to TRBJ1-5; D is perhaps TRBD1 (6 bases). The CDR3 spans 20 residues. Germline V CDR1 and CDR2: LNHDA, SQIVND (reference sequence). Trimming stripped 5 bases from V and 0 bases from J, with 26 bases between. The CDR3: CASSRQPDSGPTYSNQPQHF. CDR3 sequence (DNA): TGTGCCAGTAGTCGCCAACCGGACAGCGGCCCGACCTATAGCAATCAGCCCCAGCATTTT.

The rearrangement links TRBV20-1 to TRBJ2-5, with 11 bases fitting TRBD2. Germline V gene sequence: CDR1 DFQATT, CDR2 SNEGSKA (reference sequence). The CDR3 totals 14 residues. With V trimmed by 6 bases and J by 4 bases, 7 bases remained unmatched. CDR3 amino acids: CSASSGGAVETQYF. The CDR3 coding sequence is TGCAGTGCCAGTAGCGGGGGGGCTGTAGAGACCCAGTACTTC.

This clonotype was picked up many times. The genes are TRBV29-1 and TRBJ1-1, with D perhaps TRBD1 (6 bases). Germline CDR1 is SQVTM and CDR2 is ANQGSEA. The CDR3 is made up of 13 amino acids. The V end lost 4 bases, the J end lost 4 bases, and 13 bases lay between the germline ends. CDR3 sequence: CSVGGASGTEAFF. CDR3 DNA sequence: TGCAGCGTTGGGGGGGCATCAGGCACTGAAGCTTTCTTT.

The chain combines TRBV5-1 with TRBJ2-5, with D perhaps TRBD1 or TRBD2 (5 bases each). V was cut by 8 bases and J by 5 bases, with 31 bases left in between. Germline V gene sequence: CDR1 SGHRS, CDR2 YFSETQ. CDR3 length: 18 amino acids. The chain's CDR3 is CASSTNWAGRVKAETQYF. The CDR3 DNA is TGCGCCAGTAGCACGAACTGGGCGGGCAGGGTGAAGGCCGAGACCCAGTACTTC. The variable domain in full, with the rest retrieved from reference TRBV5-1 and TRBJ2-5, is KAGVTQTPRYLIKTRGQQVTLSCSPISGHRSVSWYQQTPGQGLQFLFEYFSETQRNKGNFPGRFSGRQFSNSRSEMNVSTLELGDSALYLCASSTNWAGRVKAETQYFGPGTRLLVL.

This clonotype was counted at least ten times. The chain is built from TRBV2 and TRBJ2-2; the match to TRBD2 covers 9 bases. The V and J ends lost 4 bases and 5 bases, in that order; junction bases with no gene match: 5. The germline V gene encodes CDR1 SNHLY and CDR2 FYNNEI. CDR3 size: 15 residues. The CDR3 coding sequence is TGTGCCAGCAGTGGTCAAGCGGGAGGTACCGGGGAGCTGTTTTTT. Amino acid sequence: CASSGQAGGTGELFF.